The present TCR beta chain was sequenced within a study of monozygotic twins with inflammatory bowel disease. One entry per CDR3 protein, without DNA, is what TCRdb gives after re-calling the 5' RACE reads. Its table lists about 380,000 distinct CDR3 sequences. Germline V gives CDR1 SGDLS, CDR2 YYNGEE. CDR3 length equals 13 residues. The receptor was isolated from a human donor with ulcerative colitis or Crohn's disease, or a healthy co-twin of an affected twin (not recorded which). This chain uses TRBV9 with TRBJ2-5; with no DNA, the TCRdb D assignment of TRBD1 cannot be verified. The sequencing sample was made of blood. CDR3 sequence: CASSRTGLETQYF.